One and the same sample provided the 10 T cell receptor beta chains below, sequenced in a study of CD4 T cells in relation to SARS-CoV-2 and coronaviruses. No antigen has been assigned to these receptors. Data came from immunoSEQ multiplex PCR; TCRdb stores just in-frame clones and leaves some out. The profile shows about 36,000 clones, roughly 80% of them singletons. The source material was naive CD4+ T cells from PBMCs, cultured in vitro. As to subset: naive CD4+ T cells isolated by negative enrichment. The receptors come from an adult with COVID-19.

The V call is TRBV4-2, the J call TRBJ1-2; 8 positions agree with TRBD1. The CDR3 is 15 residues long. J was trimmed by 3 bases and V by 2 bases; bases with no gene match: 5. Per germline, CDR1 LGHNA and CDR2 YNFKEQ. The CDR3 DNA is TGTGCCAGCAGCCAAAAGGACAGGGTGGACTATGGCTACACCTTC. Amino acids: CASSQKDRVDYGYTF.

This rearrangement joins TRBV6-5 to TRBJ2-7; a possible D gene is TRBD1 (6 bases). V lost 9 bases to trimming and J lost 3 bases, with 15 bases between them. CDR1 is MNHEY and CDR2 is SVGAGI in the germline V gene. The CDR3 is 13 amino acids. CDR3: CASGGLSRYEQYF. CDR3 in DNA: TGTGCCAGTGGGGGCCTCAGCCGCTACGAGCAGTACTTC.

The chain's CDR3 is CASSFDRATYSNQPQHF. DNA for the CDR3: TGTGCCAGCAGTTTCGACAGGGCCACGTATAGCAATCAGCCCCAGCATTTT. The V call is TRBV2, the J call TRBJ1-5; 7 bases are shared with TRBD1. The J segment lost 0 bases and the V segment lost 5 bases, leaving 10 bases of the junction unmatched. The CDR3 covers 17 residues. The V gene's germline CDR1 is SNHLY and CDR2 FYNNEI.

This clone was seen only a few times. The chain uses TRBV7-9 and TRBJ1-1; 9 bases match TRBD1. The CDR3 has 15 residues. The J segment lost 3 bases and the V segment lost 6 bases, leaving 8 bases of the junction unmatched. Looked up from germline, CDR1 is SEHNR and CDR2 is FQNEAQ (reference sequence). The CDR3 here is CASSSTGGRYTEAFF. CDR3 DNA: TGTGCCAGCAGTTCGACAGGGGGACGGTACACTGAAGCTTTCTTT.

The chain employs TRBV5-4 and TRBJ2-7; 9 nucleotides align to TRBD1. The germline gives CDR1 SGHNT, CDR2 YYREEE (reference sequence). The CDR3 sequence is 16 residues long. Trimming at V came to 2 bases and at J to 2 bases, leaving 8 bases not matched to a gene. The CDR3 nucleotides read TGTGCCAGCAGCTTCGGACAGGGGACAAACACCTACGAGCAGTACTTC. Translated, it gives CASSFGQGTNTYEQYF.

This rearrangement joins TRBV19 to TRBJ2-6; tentatively, D is TRBD1 (6 bases). Trimming pared 8 bases from V and 2 bases from J, leaving 13 bases between. Germline V gene sequence: CDR1 LNHDA, CDR2 SQIVND (reference sequence). The CDR3 contains 15 residues. Here the CDR3 DNA reads TGTGCCAGTCTCTCCGGGACACCTGGGGCCAACGTCCTGACTTTC. Its translation: CASLSGTPGANVLTF.

This clone was seen once. The chain couples TRBV6-2 or TRBV6-3 to TRBJ2-3; 8 nucleotides line up with TRBD2. V shed 6 bases, J shed 3 bases, and the junction held 5 bases outside the gene matches. The CDR3 runs to 14 residues. Germline lookup yields CDR1 MNHEY and CDR2 SVGEGT. The CDR3 DNA sequence: TGTGCCAGCAGCAGGACTAGCTTTACAGATACGCAGTATTTT. This translates into CASSRTSFTDTQYF.

V and J are TRBV18 and TRBJ2-2; D might be TRBD2 (6 bases). The CDR3 loop spans 15 amino acids. V lost 2 bases to trimming and J lost 6 bases, with 13 bases between them. CDR1 KGHSH and CDR2 LQKENI come from the germline V gene. In DNA form, the CDR3 reads TGTGCCAGCTCACCAGAATCCTCGGGAGCCGGGGAGCTGTTTTTT. Amino acids: CASSPESSGAGELFF.

The V and J genes are TRBV25-1 and TRBJ1-2; 9 bases align to TRBD1. Trimming at V came to 6 bases and at J to 4 bases, leaving 9 bases not matched to a gene. The germline CDR1 and CDR2 sequences are MGHDK and SYGVNS. The CDR3 is made up of 15 amino acids. The CDR3, as DNA: TGTGCCAGCAGCCCCCCGGACAGGGGTGCCTATGGCTACACCTTC. It encodes CASSPPDRGAYGYTF.

The CDR3 DNA reads as TGTGCCAGCAGCCGGAGGCCCGCCTTAAATGAAAAACTGTTTTTT. Translating it yields CASSRRPALNEKLFF. The chain uses TRBV7-2 and TRBJ1-4; D call uncertain. This CDR3 spans 15 amino acids. Trimming shortened V by 5 bases and J by 5 bases, and 15 bases separated the two germline ends. CDR1 is SGHTA and CDR2 is FQGNSA in the germline V gene.